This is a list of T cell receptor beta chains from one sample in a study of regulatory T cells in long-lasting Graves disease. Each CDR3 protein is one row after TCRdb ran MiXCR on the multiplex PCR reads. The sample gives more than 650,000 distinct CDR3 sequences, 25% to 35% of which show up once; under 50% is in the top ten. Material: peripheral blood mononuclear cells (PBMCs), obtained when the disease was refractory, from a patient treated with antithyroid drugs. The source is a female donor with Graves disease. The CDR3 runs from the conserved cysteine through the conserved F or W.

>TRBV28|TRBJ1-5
CASSFWGGQGGNQPQHF
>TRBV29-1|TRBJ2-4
CSTARVGAKNIQYF
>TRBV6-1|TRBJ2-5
CASSPTARETQYF
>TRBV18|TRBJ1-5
CASSPTGTGGDQPQHF
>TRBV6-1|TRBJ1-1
CASEGLAGDANTEAFF
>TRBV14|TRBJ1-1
CASSHRPGAPEAFF
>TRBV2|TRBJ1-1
CASSFRTGGTEAFF
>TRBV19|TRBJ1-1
CASNHPQNTEAFF
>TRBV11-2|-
CASSRSVYNEQFF
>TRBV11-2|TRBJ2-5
CASSLAWTSGQETQYF
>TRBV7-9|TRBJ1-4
CASSLDLSGSAFNEKLFF
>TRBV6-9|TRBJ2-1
CASSYSKDRGNEQFF
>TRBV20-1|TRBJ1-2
CSAFDRDLTNYGYTF
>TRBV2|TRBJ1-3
CASSDPGLSGNTIYF
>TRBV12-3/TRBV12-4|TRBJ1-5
CASRGDRANRPQHF
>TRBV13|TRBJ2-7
CASSLGDRPPEQYF
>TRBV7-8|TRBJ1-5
CASSLEMAQIHSNQPQHF
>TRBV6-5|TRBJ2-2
CASSYSPRGMTGELFF
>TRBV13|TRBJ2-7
CASSLRAAVVYEQYF
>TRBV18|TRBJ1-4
CASSPPSGFEKLFF
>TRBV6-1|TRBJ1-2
CASSGGREDGYTF
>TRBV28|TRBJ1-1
CASSTIGRRDRTETFF
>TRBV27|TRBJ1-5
CASSLVMADQPQHF
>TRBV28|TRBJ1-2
CASSYSINYGYTF
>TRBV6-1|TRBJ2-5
CASRSHQGLARSETQYF
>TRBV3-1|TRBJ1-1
CASSQVRSTEAFF
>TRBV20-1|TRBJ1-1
CSVPRGGGTEAFF
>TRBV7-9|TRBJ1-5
CASSPTSAGSNQPQHF
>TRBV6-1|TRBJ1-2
CASSEAGEGYGYTF
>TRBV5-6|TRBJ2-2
CASSLWETGELFF
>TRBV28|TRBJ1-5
CASSLRDGMQPQHF
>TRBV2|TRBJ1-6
CASRDRQGARSPLHF
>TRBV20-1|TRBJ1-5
CSARMGGNQPQHF
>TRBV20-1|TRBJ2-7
CSTGGPEQYF
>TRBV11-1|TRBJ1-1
CASSPGWASFTEAFF
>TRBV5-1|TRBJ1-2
CASSAETVGQGYTF
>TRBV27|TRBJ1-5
CASKDPQGDQPQHF
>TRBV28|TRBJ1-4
CASRQTGAGEKLFF
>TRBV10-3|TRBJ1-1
CAISEASGRGEAFF
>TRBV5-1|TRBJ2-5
CASSLIVGNQETQYF
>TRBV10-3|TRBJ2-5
CAISESLPQETQYF
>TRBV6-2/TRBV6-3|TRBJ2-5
CASSPRGRGSSETQYF
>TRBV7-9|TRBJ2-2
CASSPRLAENTGELFF
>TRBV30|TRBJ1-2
CAGFQGGRGYTF
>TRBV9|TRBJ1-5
CASSVQPPWQGADQPQHF
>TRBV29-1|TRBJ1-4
CSVRGVRDEKLFF
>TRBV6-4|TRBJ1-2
CASSRLTASNYGYTF
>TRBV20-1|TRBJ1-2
CSARVDGDYGYTF
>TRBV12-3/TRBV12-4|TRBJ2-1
CASSIAIGTRRFHEQFF
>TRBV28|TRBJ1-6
CASSLGRSIYSPLHF